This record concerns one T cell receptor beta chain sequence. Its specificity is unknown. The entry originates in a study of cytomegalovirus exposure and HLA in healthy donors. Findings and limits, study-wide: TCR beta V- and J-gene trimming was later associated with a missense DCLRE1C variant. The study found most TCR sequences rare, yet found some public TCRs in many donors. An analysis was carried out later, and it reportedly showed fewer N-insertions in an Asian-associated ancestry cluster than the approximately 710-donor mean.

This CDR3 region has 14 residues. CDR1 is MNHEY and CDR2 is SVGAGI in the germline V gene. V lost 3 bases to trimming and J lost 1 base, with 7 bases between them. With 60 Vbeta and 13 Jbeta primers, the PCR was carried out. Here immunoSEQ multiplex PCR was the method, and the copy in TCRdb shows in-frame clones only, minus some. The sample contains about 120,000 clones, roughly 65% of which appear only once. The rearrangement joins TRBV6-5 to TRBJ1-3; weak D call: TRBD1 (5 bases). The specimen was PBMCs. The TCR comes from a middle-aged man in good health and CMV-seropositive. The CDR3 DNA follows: TGTGCCAGCAGTTATGGGGGGTCTGGAAACACCATATATTTT. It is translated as CASSYGGSGNTIYF.